The clone carrying this TCR beta chain was observed a handful of times. Its target is unknown. The source of the sample is a study of cytomegalovirus exposure and HLA in healthy donors. Study as a whole: Earlier, almost 120 million unique TCR beta sequences were recovered from around 190 million T cells by an analysis. General study results and limits: Sequencing depth across donors, presence/absence analyses assumed, was roughly uniform. Associated with HLA alleles at 0.05 false discovery rate in a later analysis were fewer than 20,000 TCR beta sequences.

PCR used 60 Vbeta primers and 13 Jbeta primers. TCRdb's table, derived via immunoSEQ multiplex PCR, lists solely in-frame clones and lacks some. The table has around 120,000 clones, over 8% seen once. Germline V lookup: CDR1 SGHVS, CDR2 FQNEAQ. This CDR3 contains 15 residues. V was pared by 4 bases and J by 3 bases, with 2 bases of the junction left unmatched. V and J are TRBV7-8 and TRBJ1-4; TRBD1 matches 10 bases. The sequence came from a man between 25 and 39 years old in good health and CMV-seronegative. Material: PBMCs. In DNA, the CDR3 is TGTGCCAGCAGCTCAGGACAGGGGGCTAATGAAAAACTGTTTTTT. Its protein is CASSSGQGANEKLFF.